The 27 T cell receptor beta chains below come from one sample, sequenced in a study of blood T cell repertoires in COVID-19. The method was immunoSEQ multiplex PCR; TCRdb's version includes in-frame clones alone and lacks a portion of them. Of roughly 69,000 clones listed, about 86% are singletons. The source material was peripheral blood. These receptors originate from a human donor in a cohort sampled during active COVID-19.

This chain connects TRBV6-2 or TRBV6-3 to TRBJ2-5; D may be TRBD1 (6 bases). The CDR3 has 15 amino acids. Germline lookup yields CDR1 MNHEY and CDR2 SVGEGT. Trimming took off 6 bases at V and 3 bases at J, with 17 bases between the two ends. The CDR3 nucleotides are TGTGCCAGCAGCCCCCCAGGGGCGGCCAAAGAGACCCAGTACTTC. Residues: CASSPPGAAKETQYF.

This CDR3 reads CASSYRIGQGDVEDYGYTF. In nucleotides, the CDR3 is TGTGCCAGCAGTTACCGTATAGGACAGGGAGATGTTGAGGACTATGGCTACACCTTC. The gene calls are TRBV6-2 or TRBV6-3 and TRBJ1-2; 8 bases line up with TRBD1. The CDR3 is made up of 19 amino acids. CDR1 is MNHEY and CDR2 is SVGEGT in the germline V gene. With V trimmed by 2 bases and J by 3 bases, 17 bases remained unmatched.

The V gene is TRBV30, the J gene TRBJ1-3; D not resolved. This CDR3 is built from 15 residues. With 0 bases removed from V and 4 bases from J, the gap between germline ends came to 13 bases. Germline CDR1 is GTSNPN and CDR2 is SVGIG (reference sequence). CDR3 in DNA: TGTGCCTGGAGTGTCGGAGGGAATGCCGGAAACACCATATATTTT. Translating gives CAWSVGGNAGNTIYF.

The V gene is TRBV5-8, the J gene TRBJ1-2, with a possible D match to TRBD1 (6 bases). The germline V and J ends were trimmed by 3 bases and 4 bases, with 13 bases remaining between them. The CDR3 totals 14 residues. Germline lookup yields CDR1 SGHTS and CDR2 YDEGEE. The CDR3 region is CASSWGGGSYGYTF. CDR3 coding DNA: TGTGCCAGCAGCTGGGGAGGGGGGTCCTATGGCTACACCTTC.

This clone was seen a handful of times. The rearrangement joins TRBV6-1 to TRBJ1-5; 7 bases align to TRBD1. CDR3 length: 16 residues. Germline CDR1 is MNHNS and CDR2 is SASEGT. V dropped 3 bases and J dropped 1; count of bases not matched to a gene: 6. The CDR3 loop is CASSERGLNSNQPQHF. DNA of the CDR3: TGTGCCAGCAGTGAGAGGGGGCTAAACAGCAATCAGCCCCAGCATTTT.

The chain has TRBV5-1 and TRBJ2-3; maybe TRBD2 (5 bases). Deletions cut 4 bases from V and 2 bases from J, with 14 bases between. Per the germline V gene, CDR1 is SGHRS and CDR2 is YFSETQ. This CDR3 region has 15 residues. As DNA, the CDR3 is TGCGCCAGCAGCCCGTACGGACTCCTCACAGATACGCAGTATTTT. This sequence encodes CASSPYGLLTDTQYF.

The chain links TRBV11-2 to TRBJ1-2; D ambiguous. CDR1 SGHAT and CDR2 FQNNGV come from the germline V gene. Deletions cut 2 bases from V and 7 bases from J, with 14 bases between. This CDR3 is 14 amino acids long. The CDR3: CASSLTGPGTGYTF. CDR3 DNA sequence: TGTGCCAGCAGCTTAACTGGGCCAGGCACTGGCTACACCTTC.

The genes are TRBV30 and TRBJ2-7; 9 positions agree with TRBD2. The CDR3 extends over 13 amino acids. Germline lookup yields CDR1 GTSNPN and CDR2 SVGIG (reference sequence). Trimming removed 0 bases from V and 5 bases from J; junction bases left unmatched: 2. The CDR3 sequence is CAWSVIAGDEQYF. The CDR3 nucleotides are TGTGCCTGGAGTGTAATAGCGGGAGACGAGCAGTACTTC.

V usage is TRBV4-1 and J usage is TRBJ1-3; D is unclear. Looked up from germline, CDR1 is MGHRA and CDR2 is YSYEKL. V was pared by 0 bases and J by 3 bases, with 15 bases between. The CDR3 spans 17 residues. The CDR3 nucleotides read TGCGCCAGCAGCCAAGAAGGATCCGGGGTTAATGGAAACACCATATATTTT. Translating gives CASSQEGSGVNGNTIYF.

The CDR3 sequence: CASSLVGGQETQYF. In DNA form, the CDR3 reads TGTGCCAGCAGTTTAGTAGGGGGACAAGAGACCCAGTACTTC. The J gene is TRBJ2-5, the V gene TRBV28; the D gene is possibly TRBD1 (6 bases). CDR1 is MDHEN and CDR2 is SYDVKM in the germline V gene. The CDR3 covers 14 residues. V lost 2 bases and J 2 bases, leaving 9 bases between the germline ends.

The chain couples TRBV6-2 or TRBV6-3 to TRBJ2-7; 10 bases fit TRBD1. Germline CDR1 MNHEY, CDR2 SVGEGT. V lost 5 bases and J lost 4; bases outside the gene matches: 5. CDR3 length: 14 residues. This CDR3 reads CASSDRGRAYEQYF. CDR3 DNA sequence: TGTGCCAGCAGTGACAGGGGGCGGGCATACGAGCAGTACTTC.

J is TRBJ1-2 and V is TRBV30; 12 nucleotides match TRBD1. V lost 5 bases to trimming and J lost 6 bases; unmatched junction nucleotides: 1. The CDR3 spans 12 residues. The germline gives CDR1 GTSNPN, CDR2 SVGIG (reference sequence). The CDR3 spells CAWGTGGDGYTF. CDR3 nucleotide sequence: TGTGCCTGGGGGACAGGGGGCGATGGCTACACCTTC.

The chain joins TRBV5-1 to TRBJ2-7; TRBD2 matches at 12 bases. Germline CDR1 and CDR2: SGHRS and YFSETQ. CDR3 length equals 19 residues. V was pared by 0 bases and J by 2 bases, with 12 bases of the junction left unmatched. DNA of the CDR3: TGCGCCAGCAGCTTGGGAGGAACTTCTAGCGGGGGGGCAGCCTACGAGCAGTACTTC. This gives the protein CASSLGGTSSGGAAYEQYF.

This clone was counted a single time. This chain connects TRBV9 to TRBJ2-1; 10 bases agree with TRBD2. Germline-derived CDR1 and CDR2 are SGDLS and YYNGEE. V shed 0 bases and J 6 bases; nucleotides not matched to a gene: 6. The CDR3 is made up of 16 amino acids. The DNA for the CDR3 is TGTGCCAGCAGCGTAGGCGGTAGCGGGGGGTCCAATGAGCAGTTCTTC. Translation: CASSVGGSGGSNEQFF.

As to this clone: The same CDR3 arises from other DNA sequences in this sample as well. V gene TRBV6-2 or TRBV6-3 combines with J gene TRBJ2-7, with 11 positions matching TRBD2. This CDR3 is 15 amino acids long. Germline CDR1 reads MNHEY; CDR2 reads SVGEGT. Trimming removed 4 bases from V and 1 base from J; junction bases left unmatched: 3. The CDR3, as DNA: TGTGCCAGCAGTTTACTAGCGGGGGAGTCCTACGAGCAGTACTTC. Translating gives CASSLLAGESYEQYF.

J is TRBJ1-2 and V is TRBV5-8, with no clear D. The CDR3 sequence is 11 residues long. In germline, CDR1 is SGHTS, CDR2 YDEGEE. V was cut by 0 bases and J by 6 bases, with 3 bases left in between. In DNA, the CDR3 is TGTGCCAGCAGCTTGGGGCATGGCTACACCTTC. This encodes CASSLGHGYTF.

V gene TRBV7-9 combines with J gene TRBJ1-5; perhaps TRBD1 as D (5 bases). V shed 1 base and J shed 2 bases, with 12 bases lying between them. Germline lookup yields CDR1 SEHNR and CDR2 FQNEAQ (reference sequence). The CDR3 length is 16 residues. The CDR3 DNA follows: TGTGCCAGCAGCTTAGATCAGGGCCGGGGCAATCAGCCCCAGCATTTT. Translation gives CASSLDQGRGNQPQHF.

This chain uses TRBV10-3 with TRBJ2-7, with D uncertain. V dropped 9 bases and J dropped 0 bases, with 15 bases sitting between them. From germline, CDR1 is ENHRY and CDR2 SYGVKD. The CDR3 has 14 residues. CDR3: CAIAWAPSSYEQYF. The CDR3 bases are TGTGCCATTGCTTGGGCACCCAGCTCCTACGAGCAGTACTTC.

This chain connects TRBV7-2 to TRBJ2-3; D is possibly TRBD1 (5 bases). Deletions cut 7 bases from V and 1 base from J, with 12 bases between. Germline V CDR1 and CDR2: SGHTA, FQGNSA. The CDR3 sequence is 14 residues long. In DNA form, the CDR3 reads TGTGCCAGCACGCGTGGGGCTGGCACAGATACGCAGTATTTT. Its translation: CASTRGAGTDTQYF. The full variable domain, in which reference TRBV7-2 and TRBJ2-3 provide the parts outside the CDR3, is GAGVSQSPSNKVTEKGKDVELRCDPISGHTALYWYRQSLGQGLEFLIYFQGNSAPDKSGLPSDRFSAERTGGSVSTLTIQRTQQEDSAVYLCASTRGAGTDTQYFGPGTRLTVL.

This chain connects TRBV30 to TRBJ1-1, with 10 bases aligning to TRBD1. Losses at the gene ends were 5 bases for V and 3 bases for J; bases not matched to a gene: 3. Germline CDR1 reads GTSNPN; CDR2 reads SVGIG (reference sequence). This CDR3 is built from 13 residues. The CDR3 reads CAWDRGHYTEAFF. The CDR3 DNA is TGTGCCTGGGACAGGGGGCATTACACTGAAGCTTTCTTT.

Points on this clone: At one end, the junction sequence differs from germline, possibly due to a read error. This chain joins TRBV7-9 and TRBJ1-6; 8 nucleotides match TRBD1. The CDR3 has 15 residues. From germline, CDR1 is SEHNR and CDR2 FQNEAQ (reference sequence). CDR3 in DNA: TGTGCCAGCAGCCTAGCAGGGGGCGCTGAGTCACCCCTCCACTTT. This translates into CASSLAGGAESPLHF. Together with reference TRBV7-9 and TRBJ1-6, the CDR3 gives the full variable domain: DTGVSQNPRHKITKRGQNVTFRCDPISEHNRLYWYRQTLGQGPEFLTYFQNEAQLEKSRLLSDRFSAERPKGSFSTLEIQRTEQGDSAMYLCASSLAGGAESPLHFGNGTRLTVT.

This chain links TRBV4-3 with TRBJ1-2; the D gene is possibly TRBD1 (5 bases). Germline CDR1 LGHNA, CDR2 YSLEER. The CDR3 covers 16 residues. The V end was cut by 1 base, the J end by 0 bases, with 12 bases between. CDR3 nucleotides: TGCGCCAGCAGCCAAGGGTCCGGACAAGCTAACTATGGCTACACCTTC. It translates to CASSQGSGQANYGYTF.

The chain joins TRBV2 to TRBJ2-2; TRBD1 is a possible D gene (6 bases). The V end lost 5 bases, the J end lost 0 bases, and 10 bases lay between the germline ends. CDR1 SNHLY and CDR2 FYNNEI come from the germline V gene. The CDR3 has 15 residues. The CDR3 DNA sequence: TGTGCCAGCAGTACAGGGTTGGCGAACACCGGGGAGCTGTTTTTT. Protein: CASSTGLANTGELFF.

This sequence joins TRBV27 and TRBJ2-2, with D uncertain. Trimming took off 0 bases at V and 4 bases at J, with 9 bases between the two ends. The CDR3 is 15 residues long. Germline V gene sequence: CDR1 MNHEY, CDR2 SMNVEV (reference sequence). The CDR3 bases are TGTGCCAGCAGTTTATCCACAGTCCCCACCGGGGAGCTGTTTTTT. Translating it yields CASSLSTVPTGELFF.

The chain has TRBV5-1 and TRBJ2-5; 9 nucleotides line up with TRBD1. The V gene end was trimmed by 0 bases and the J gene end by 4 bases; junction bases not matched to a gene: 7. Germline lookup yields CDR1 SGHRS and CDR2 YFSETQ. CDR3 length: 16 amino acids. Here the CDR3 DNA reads TGCGCCAGCAGCTTGGGGACAGGGGATAGTGCAGAGACCCAGTACTTC. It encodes CASSLGTGDSAETQYF.

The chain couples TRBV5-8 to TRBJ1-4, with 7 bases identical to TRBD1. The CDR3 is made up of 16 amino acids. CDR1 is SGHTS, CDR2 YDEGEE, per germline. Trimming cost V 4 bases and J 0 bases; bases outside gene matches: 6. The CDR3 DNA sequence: TGTGCCAGCAGCCATGGGACAGTGACAACTAATGAAAAACTGTTTTTT. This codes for CASSHGTVTTNEKLFF. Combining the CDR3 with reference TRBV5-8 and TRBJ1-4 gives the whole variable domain EAGVTQSPTHLIKTRGQQATLRCSPISGHTSVYWYQQALGLGLQFLLWYDEGEERNRGNFPPRFSGRQFPNYSSELNVNALELEDSALYLCASSHGTVTTNEKLFFGSGTQLSVL.

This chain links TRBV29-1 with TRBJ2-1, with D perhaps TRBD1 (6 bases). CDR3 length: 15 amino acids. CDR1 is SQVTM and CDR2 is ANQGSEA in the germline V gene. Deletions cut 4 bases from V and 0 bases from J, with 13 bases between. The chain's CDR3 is CSVGGPPGSYNEQFF. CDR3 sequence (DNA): TGCAGCGTTGGGGGGCCCCCTGGCTCCTACAATGAGCAGTTCTTC.